This TCR beta chain was found in a study of T cell responses to AZD1222 COVID-19 vaccine. Overall study results and limits: Of the AZD1222 recipients, only 5 or 6 were seropositive at baseline.

This clone has a single count. The antigen is not known. This table comes from immunoSEQ multiplex PCR, and its TCRdb copy is limited to in-frame clones, with some not included. This sample has 100,000 or so clones, with 70% to 90% found just once. The specimen comprised peripheral blood, sampled on day 0 of AZD1222 vaccination. The clonotype was recovered from an adult in good health.

CDR3 DNA sequence: TGCGCCAGCAGCCAAGCCTCGGGACAGGGGAACAATTCACCCCTCCACTTT. Translating gives CASSQASGQGNNSPLHF. The rearrangement joins TRBV4-3 to TRBJ1-6; the match to TRBD1 covers 10 bases. This CDR3 is built from 17 residues. J was trimmed by 7 bases and V by 1 base; bases with no gene match: 7. Germline V gene lookup returns CDR1 LGHNA and CDR2 YSLEER.